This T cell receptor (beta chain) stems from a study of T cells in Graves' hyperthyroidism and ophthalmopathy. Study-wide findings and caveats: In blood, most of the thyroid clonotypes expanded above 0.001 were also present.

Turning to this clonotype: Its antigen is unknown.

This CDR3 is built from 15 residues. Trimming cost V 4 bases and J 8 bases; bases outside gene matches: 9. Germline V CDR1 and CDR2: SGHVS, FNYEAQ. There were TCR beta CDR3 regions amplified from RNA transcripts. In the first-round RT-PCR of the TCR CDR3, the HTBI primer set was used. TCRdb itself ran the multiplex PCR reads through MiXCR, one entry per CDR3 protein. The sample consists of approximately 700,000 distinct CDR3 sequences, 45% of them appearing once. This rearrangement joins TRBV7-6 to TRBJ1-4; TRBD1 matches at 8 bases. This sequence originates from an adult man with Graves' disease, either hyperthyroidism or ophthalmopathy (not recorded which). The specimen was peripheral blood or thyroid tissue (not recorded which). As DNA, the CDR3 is TGTGCCAGCAGCTCCGGACAGGGTCTTTCGGAAAAACTGTTTTTT. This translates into CASSSGQGLSEKLFF. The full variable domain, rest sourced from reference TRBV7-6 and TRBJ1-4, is GAGVSQSPRYKVTKRGQDVALRCDPISGHVSLYWYRQALGQGPEFLTYFNYEAQQDKSGLPNDRFSAERPEGSISTLTIQRTEQRDSAMYRCASSSGQGLSEKLFFGSGTQLSVL.